The 3 T cell receptor beta chains below were found in one sample sequenced in a study of T-cell reconstitution after alpha-beta-depleted transplantation in children. The TCRbeta library was prepared with unique molecular identifiers. From the PCR reads, TCRdb called clonotypes with MiXCR, one entry per CDR3 protein. This sample has hundreds of thousands of distinct CDR3 sequences, with 15% to 20% found just once. The sequencing used PBMCs, mostly from graft donor cells, collected 360 days after TCRalphabeta/CD19-depleted stem cell transplant. The receptors originated from a boy in the first two years of life who had a stem cell transplant for Wiskott-Aldrich syndrome, so the T cells may come from the graft donor.

This clonotype came up a few times. The chain uses TRBV6-2 or TRBV6-3 and TRBJ1-5, with D unclear. Germline lookup yields CDR1 MNHEY and CDR2 SVGEGT. There are 17 residues in the CDR3. Trimming took off 5 bases at V and 4 bases at J, with 21 bases between the two ends. CDR3 protein: CASSKDLTGYRNQPQHF. CDR3 nucleotides: TGTGCCAGCAGTAAGGACCTTACGGGTTATCGGAATCAGCCCCAGCATTTT.

The rearrangement uses TRBV7-2 and TRBJ2-5; 12 bases align to TRBD2. The CDR3 sequence is 16 residues long. Germline V gene sequence: CDR1 SGHTA, CDR2 FQGNSA. V shed 8 bases and J 4 bases; nucleotides not matched to a gene: 11. The CDR3: CASGTRLAGVVETQYF. The CDR3 bases are TGTGCCAGCGGAACCCGACTAGCGGGAGTCGTAGAGACCCAGTACTTC. Full variable domain (missing parts from reference TRBV7-2 and TRBJ2-5): GAGVSQSPSNKVTEKGKDVELRCDPISGHTALYWYRQSLGQGLEFLIYFQGNSAPDKSGLPSDRFSAERTGGSVSTLTIQRTQQEDSAVYLCASGTRLAGVVETQYFGPGTRLLVL.

This clonotype was seen more than once but under ten times. The V gene is TRBV10-3, the J gene TRBJ2-3; 9 bases line up with TRBD2. The CDR3 runs 15 residues. Germline V gene lookup returns CDR1 ENHRY and CDR2 SYGVKD. J was trimmed by 4 bases and V by 3 bases; bases with no gene match: 5. CDR3 region: CAISEGRGGPDTQYF. Written as DNA, the CDR3 is TGTGCCATCAGTGAAGGGCGGGGGGGCCCAGATACGCAGTATTTT.